Below are 14 T cell receptor beta chains sequenced from a single sample in a study of cytomegalovirus exposure and HLA in healthy donors. A multiplex PCR was run with 60 Vbeta primers and 13 Jbeta primers. The data were produced by immunoSEQ multiplex PCR, yet TCRdb's version contains in-frame clones alone and is incomplete. The table includes under 150,000 clones, roughly 79% detected once. The sample taken for sequencing was PBMCs. All receptors come from a woman aged 45-59 years in good health and CMV-seronegative.

This rearrangement joins TRBV7-9 to TRBJ1-1; D may be TRBD1 (5 bases). Germline loops: CDR1 SEHNR, CDR2 FQNEAQ (reference sequence). This CDR3 has 14 residues. The V end lost 5 bases, the J end lost 1 base, and 11 bases lay between the germline ends. In DNA form, the CDR3 reads TGTGCCAGCAGCGAAGGGGTGGCGAACACTGAAGCTTTCTTT. Translation: CASSEGVANTEAFF.

The chain recombines TRBV6-1 with TRBJ2-7, with 7 positions matching TRBD2. V shed 3 bases and J 3 bases; nucleotides not matched to a gene: 8. The CDR3 runs to 15 residues. Germline-derived CDR1 and CDR2 are MNHNS and SASEGT. CDR3 residues: CASSDPSGLVYEQYV. Written as DNA, the CDR3 is TGTGCCAGCAGTGACCCCTCCGGACTAGTCTACGAGCAGTACGTC.

The chain carries TRBV7-6 and TRBJ2-7, with TRBD2 matching over 9 bases. The CDR3 totals 15 residues. CDR1 and CDR2 (germline): SGHVS, FNYEAQ. V lost 5 bases, J lost 0 bases, and 5 bases stayed unmatched. CDR3: CASSPSGTSSYEQYV. In DNA form, the CDR3 reads TGTGCCAGCAGCCCTAGCGGGACCAGCTCCTACGAGCAGTACGTC.

This clone showed up just once. This chain uses TRBV19 with TRBJ1-1; D call uncertain. This CDR3 spans 16 amino acids. The V gene lost 7 bases and the J gene lost 6 bases, with 24 bases spanning the gap. CDR1 and CDR2 (germline): LNHDA, SQIVND (reference sequence). The CDR3 loop is CASTSPFVRKDAEAFF. CDR3 bases: TGTGCCAGTACCTCGCCGTTCGTCAGGAAAGACGCTGAAGCTTTCTTT.

This clone occurred once. The chain recombines TRBV28 with TRBJ2-1; possibly TRBD2 for D (6 bases). This CDR3 is 16 amino acids long. V dropped 1 base and J dropped 4 bases, with 14 bases sitting between them. Germline CDR1 MDHEN, CDR2 SYDVKM. The CDR3 DNA follows: TGTGCCAGCAGTTTATCCGGCCCGGGGACTTACAATGAGCAGTTCTTC. Protein sequence: CASSLSGPGTYNEQFF.

The rearrangement links TRBV28 to TRBJ2-2; a possible D gene is TRBD2 (6 bases). With 6 bases removed from V and 6 bases from J, the gap between germline ends came to 14 bases. Germline V CDR1 and CDR2: MDHEN, SYDVKM. The CDR3 covers 14 residues. The CDR3 is CASRPGGVAGELFF. CDR3 bases: TGTGCCAGCAGACCCGGGGGAGTCGCCGGGGAGCTGTTTTTT.

This clone has only one observation. This sequence joins TRBV5-4 and TRBJ2-5; D is uncertain. V was shortened by 0 bases and J by 5 bases, with 17 bases between the two germline ends. Germline V gene sequence: CDR1 SGHNT, CDR2 YYREEE (reference sequence). The CDR3 covers 16 residues. The CDR3 nucleotides are TGTGCCAGCAGCTTGGAGGCTAGTGTGAGTGGGGAGACCCAGTACTTC. Its translation: CASSLEASVSGETQYF. Together with reference TRBV5-4 and TRBJ2-5, the CDR3 gives the full variable domain: ETGVTQSPTHLIKTRGQQVTLRCSSQSGHNTVSWYQQALGQGPQFIFQYYREEENGRGNFPPRFSGLQFPNYSSELNVNALELDDSALYLCASSLEASVSGETQYFGPGTRLLVL.

The chain links TRBV7-9 to TRBJ1-1; 7 positions agree with TRBD1. Trimming removed 3 bases from V and 1 base from J; junction bases left unmatched: 5. The CDR3 consists of 15 residues. The germline CDR1 and CDR2 sequences are SEHNR and FQNEAQ (reference sequence). The CDR3 sequence: CASSFKGAANTEAFF. The DNA of the CDR3 is TGTGCCAGCAGCTTTAAGGGGGCGGCGAACACTGAAGCTTTCTTT.

The J gene is TRBJ2-5, the V gene TRBV6-5; TRBD2 matches at 9 bases. With V trimmed by 0 bases and J by 2 bases, 4 bases remained unmatched. Germline CDR1 reads MNHEY; CDR2 reads SVGAGI. The CDR3 runs 16 residues. CDR3 nucleotide sequence: TGTGCCAGCAGTTACTCGACTGCGGGAGGGCAAGAGACCCAGTACTTC. Amino acids: CASSYSTAGGQETQYF.

V gene TRBV7-3 combines with J gene TRBJ2-1; 9 bases agree with TRBD1. Germline V gene sequence: CDR1 SGHTA, CDR2 FQGTGA. This CDR3 contains 16 residues. Trimming cost V 1 base and J 7 bases; bases outside gene matches: 8. CDR3 sequence reads: CASSLKSGQGRNEQFF. The DNA of the CDR3 is TGTGCCAGCAGCTTAAAGAGTGGACAGGGGAGGAATGAGCAGTTCTTC.

The chain combines TRBV4-2 with TRBJ1-2; 7 positions match TRBD1. Germline V lookup: CDR1 LGHNA, CDR2 YNFKEQ. The CDR3 totals 13 residues. The V segment lost 4 bases and the J segment 4 bases; nucleotides outside the gene matches: 3. CDR3 protein: CASSPGTVYGYTF. The CDR3 coding sequence is TGTGCCAGCAGCCCCGGGACAGTCTATGGCTACACCTTC.

This clone was seen a single time. The chain links TRBV30 to TRBJ2-5; D not resolved. The germline CDR1 and CDR2 sequences are GTSNPN and SVGIG (reference sequence). Trimming stripped 5 bases from V and 4 bases from J, with 14 bases between. This CDR3 region has 13 residues. This CDR3 reads CAWGPAGRETQYF. As DNA, the CDR3 is TGTGCCTGGGGCCCGGCAGGCCGAGAGACCCAGTACTTC.

The chain joins TRBV7-9 to TRBJ1-3, with no clear D. This CDR3 is 13 amino acids long. The V end was cut by 5 bases, the J end by 0 bases, with 5 bases between. The germline V gene encodes CDR1 SEHNR and CDR2 FQNEAQ (reference sequence). As DNA, the CDR3 is TGTGCCAGCAGCGTCTCCTCTGGAAACACCATATATTTT. It specifies CASSVSSGNTIYF. Filled out from reference TRBV7-9 and TRBJ1-3, the complete variable domain reads DTGVSQNPRHKITKRGQNVTFRCDPISEHNRLYWYRQTLGQGPEFLTYFQNEAQLEKSRLLSDRFSAERPKGSFSTLEIQRTEQGDSAMYLCASSVSSGNTIYFGEGSWLTVV.

In regard to this clone: The junction shows a germline mismatch at one end, possibly a read error. The J gene is TRBJ1-1, the V gene TRBV4-1, with 7 bases matching TRBD1. From germline, CDR1 is MGHRA and CDR2 YSYEKL. The CDR3 extends over 15 amino acids. The CDR3 coding sequence is TGCGCCAGCAGCCCGACAGGGCCTTTGAACCCTGAAGCTTTCTTT. Encoded protein: CASSPTGPLNPEAFF.